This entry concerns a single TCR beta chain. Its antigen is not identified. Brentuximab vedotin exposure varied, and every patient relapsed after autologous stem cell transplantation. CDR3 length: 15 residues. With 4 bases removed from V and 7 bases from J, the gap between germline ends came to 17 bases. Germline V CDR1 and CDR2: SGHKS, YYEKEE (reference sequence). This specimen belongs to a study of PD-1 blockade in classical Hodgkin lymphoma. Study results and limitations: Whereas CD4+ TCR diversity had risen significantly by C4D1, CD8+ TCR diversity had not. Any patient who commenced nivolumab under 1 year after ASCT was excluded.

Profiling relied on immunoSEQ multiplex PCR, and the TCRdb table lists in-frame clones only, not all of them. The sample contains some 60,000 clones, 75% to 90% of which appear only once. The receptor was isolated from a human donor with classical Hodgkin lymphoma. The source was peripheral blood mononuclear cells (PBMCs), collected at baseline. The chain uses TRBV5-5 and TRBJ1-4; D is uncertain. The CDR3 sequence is CASSQDGHSGEKLFF. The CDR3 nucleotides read TGTGCCAGCAGCCAGGACGGTCATTCGGGTGAAAAACTGTTTTTT.